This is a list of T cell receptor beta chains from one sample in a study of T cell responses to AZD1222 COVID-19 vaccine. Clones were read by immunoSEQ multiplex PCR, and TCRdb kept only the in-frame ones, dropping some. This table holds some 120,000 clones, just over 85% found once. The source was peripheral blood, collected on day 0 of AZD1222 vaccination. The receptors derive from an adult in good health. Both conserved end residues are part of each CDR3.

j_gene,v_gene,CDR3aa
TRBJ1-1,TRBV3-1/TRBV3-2,CASSQDPRQGNTEAFF
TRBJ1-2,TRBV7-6,CASSLLGEPVNYGYTF
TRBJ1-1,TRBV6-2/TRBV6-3,CASSYSPRMAGRTEAFF
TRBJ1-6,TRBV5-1,CASSLQAASSPLHF
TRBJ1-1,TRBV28,CASTHGLLNTEAFF
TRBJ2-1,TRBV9,CASSVAPVADSGGYNEQFF
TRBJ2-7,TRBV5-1,CASSSPPLYEQYF
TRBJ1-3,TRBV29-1,CSVVGHSSGNTIYF
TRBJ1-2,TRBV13,CASSAGTAFGGLYTF
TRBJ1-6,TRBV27,CASSLFREFYNSPLHF
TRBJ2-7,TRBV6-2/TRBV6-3,CASSYGFRGASYEQYF
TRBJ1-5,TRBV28,CASSLRPLLLNQPQHF
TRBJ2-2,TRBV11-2,CASSLDTAAANTGELFF
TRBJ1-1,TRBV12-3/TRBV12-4,CASSFSLVGAFF
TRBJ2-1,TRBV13,CASSLERQSLYNEQFF
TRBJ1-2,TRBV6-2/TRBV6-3,CASSYGGKFGYTF
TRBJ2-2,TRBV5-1,CASTPTGTGELFF
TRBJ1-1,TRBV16,CASSRDGVETEAFF
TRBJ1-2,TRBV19,CASSIASGGYTF
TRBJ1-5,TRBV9,CASSTTAYSNQPQHF
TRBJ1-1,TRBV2,CARGGPRLEAFF
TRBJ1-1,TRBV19,CASSRDRDTEAFF
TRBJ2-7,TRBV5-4,CASSPVPTTYEQYF
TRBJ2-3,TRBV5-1,CASSPGGSSGSDTQYF
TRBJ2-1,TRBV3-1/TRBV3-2,CASSLGAGGSYNEQFF
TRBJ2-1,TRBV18,CASSPPRGQNNEQFF
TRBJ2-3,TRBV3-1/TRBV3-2,CASSQQLAGGLTDTQYF
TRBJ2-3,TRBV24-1,CATSDTGDRGQDTQYF
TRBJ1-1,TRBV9,CASSVLPGTGNTEAFF
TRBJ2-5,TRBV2,CAIVDRGEETQYF
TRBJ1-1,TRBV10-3,CAISVRDPNGGAFF
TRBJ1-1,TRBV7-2,CASSPAVGLNTEAFF
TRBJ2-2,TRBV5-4,CASSLPGGTTSTGELFF
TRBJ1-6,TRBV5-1,CASSPNPQGTASVWALHF
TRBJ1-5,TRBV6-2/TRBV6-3,CASSKTGLSNQPQHF
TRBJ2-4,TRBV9,CASSVVCWVETEISPLAKNIQYF
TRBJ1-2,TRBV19,CASKGLTGKVGYTF
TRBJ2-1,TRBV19,CASSIPAPYNEQFF
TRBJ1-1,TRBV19,CASGDGNTEAFF
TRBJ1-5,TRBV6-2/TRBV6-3,CASSYSTENQPQHF
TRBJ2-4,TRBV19,CASSNSGTSGSWAKNIQYF
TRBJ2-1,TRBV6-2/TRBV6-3,CASSYSRGVPYNEQFF
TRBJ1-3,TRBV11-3,CASSFDRGNTIYF
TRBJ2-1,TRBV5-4,CASSWWDLPYNEQFF
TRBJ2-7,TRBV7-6,CASSFPGQGRHEQYF
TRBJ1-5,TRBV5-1,CASSLAPSNQPQHF
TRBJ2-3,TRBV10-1,CASSESSKRELAQYF
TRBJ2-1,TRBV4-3,CASSHLFGKREGDEQFF
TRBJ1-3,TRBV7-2,CASSLSAGGGSGNTIYF
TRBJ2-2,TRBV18,CASSLGGPTGELFF
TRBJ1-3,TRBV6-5,CASSYGIFSGNTIYF
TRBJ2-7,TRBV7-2,CASSSERTGILAESYEQYF
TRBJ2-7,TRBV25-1,CASSGDRTYEQYF
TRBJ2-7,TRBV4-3,CASSQDTGGFSYEQYF